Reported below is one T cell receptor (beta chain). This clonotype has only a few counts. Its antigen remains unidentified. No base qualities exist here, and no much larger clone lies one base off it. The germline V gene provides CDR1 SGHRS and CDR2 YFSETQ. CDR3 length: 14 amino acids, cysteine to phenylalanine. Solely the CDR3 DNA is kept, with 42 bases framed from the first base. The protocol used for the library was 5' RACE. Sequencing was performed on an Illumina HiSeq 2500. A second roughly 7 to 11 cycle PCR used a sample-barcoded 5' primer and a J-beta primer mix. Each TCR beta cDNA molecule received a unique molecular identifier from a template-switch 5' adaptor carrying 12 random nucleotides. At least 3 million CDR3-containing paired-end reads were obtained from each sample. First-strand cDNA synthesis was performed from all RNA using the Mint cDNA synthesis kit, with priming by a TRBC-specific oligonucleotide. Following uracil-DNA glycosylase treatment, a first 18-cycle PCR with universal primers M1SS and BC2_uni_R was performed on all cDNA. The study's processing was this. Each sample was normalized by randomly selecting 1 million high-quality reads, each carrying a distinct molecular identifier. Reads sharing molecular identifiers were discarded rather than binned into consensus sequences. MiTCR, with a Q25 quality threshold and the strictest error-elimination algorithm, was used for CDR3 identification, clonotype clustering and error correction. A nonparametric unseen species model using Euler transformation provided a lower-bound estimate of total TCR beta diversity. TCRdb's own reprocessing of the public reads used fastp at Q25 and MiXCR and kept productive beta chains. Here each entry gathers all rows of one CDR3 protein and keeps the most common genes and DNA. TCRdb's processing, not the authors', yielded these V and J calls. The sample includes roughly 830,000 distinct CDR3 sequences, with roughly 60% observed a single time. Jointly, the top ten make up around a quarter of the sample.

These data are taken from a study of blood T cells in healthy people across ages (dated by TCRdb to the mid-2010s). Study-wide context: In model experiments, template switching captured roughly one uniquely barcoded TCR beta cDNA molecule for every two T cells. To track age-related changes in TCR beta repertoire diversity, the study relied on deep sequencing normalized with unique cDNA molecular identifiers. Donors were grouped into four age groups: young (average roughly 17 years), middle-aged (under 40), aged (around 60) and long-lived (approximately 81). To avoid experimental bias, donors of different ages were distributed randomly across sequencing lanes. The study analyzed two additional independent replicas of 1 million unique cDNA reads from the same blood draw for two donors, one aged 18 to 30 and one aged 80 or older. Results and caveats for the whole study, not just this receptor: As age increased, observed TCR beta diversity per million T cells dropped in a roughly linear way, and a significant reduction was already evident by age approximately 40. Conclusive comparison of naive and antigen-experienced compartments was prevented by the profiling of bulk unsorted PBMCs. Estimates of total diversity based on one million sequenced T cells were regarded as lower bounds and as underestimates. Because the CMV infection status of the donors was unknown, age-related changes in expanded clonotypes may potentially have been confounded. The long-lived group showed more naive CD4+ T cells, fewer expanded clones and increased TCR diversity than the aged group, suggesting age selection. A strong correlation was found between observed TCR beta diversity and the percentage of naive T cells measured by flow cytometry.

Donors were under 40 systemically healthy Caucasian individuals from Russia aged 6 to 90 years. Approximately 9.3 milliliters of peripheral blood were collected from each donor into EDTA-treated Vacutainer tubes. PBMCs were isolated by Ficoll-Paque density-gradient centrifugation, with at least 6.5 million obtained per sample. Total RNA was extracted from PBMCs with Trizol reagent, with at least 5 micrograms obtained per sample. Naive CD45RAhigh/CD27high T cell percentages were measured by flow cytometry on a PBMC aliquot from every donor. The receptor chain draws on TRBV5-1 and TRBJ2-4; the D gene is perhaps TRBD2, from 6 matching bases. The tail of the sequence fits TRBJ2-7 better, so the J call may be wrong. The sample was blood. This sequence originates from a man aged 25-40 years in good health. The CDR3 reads CASSSPGLTYEQYF. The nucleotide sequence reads TGCGCCAGCAGCTCCCCGGGACTTACTTACGAGCAGTACTTC.